This section outlines one TCR beta chain sequence together with its context. Its antigen is unknown. This record comes from a study of long-term antiretroviral therapy in people with HIV. Study-level results: Diversity remained lower than transplant donor controls, even though it increased after ART. The study found narrower CDR3 length ranges in HIV repertoires than in controls. Blood collection from the mid-2000s to the late 2010s possibly occurred under older ART regimens.

Running of the v3.0 immunoSEQ assay took place at survey level. Some clones are missing from TCRdb's copy, which holds only in-frame ones; the method was immunoSEQ multiplex PCR. The sample yields about 39,000 clones, about 80% seen once. The study drew at least one pre-ART and at least two post-ART PBMC samples from every donor. The CDR3 is made up of 15 amino acids. J gave up 1 base and V 0 bases, and 2 bases lay outside the gene matches. Germline V gives CDR1 KGHSH, CDR2 LQKENI. V gene TRBV18 combines with J gene TRBJ1-1, with 7 bases matching TRBD1. The source material was unsorted PBMCs, sampled 0.6 years after starting antiretroviral therapy. This TCR was sampled from a man between 18 and 35 years old with HIV. In DNA, the CDR3 is TGTGCCAGCTCACCACCGACAGGGCCGAACACTGAAGCTTTCTTT. It yields the protein CASSPPTGPNTEAFF.